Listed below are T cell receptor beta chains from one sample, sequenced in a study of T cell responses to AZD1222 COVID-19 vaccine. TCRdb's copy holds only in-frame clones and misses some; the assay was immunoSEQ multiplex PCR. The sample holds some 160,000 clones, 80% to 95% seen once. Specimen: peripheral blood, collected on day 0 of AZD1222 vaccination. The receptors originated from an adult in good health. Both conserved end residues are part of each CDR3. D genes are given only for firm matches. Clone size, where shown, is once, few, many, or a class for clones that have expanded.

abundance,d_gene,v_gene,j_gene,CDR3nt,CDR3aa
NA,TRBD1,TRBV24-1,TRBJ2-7,TGTGCCACCAGTGAGGGGACAGGGAGGTACGAGCAGTACTTC,CATSEGTGRYEQYF
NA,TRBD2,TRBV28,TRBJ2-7,TGTGCCAGCAGCTTCCTAGCGGGAGGTCCAAGCTCCTACGAGCAGTACTTC,CASSFLAGGPSSYEQYF
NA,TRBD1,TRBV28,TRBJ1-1,TGTGCCAGCAGTTCCGGGACAGGGGGCTGGGGCACTGAAGCTTTCTTT,CASSSGTGGWGTEAFF
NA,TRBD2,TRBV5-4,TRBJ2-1,TGTGCCAGCAGCCCGATAGCGGGAGGGGTTGGAGGTGAGCAGTTCTTC,CASSPIAGGVGGEQFF
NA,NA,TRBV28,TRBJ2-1,TGTGCCAGCAGTTTATACGGGGTCCGGACGGCGAATGAGCAGTTCTTC,CASSLYGVRTANEQFF
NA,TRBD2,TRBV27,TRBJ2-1,TGTGCCAGCAAATCCGGGACTAGCGAGGTAAACTACAATGAGCAGTTCTTC,CASKSGTSEVNYNEQFF
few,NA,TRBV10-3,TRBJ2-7,TGTGCCATCAGTGCCGCCGGGGGTTACGAGCAGTACTTC,CAISAAGGYEQYF
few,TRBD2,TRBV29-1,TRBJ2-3,TGCAGCGTTGAGGAGGCATTAGGACTAGCGACTAGCACAGATACGCAGTATTTT,CSVEEALGLATSTDTQYF
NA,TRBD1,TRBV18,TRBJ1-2,TGTGCCAGCTCACCTGGGACAGCCCCAAGAGGGTATGGCTACACCTTC,CASSPGTAPRGYGYTF
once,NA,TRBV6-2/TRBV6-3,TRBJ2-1,TGTGCCAGCAGTTACCCAACTAGCTCCACCCCCTACAATGAGCAGTTCTTC,CASSYPTSSTPYNEQFF
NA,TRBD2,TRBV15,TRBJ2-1,TGTGCCACCAGCAGAGATAATAGCGGGAACACCCTAGATGAGCAGTTCTTC,CATSRDNSGNTLDEQFF
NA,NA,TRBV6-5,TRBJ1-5,TGTGCCAGCAGTCGAAATGGGGGGCCCCAGCATTTT,CASSRNGGPQHF
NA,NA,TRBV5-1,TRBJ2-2,TGCGCCAGCAGCTTGGAGGGCAGTGGGACCGGGGAGCTGTTTTTT,CASSLEGSGTGELFF
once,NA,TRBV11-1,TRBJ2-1,TGTGCCAGCAGCCCTCTATTTCCCGTTGAGCAGTTCTTC,CASSPLFPVEQFF
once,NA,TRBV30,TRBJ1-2,TGTGCCTGGAGAAGAAAGACGACAAACTATGGCTACACCTTC,CAWRRKTTNYGYTF
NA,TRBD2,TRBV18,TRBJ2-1,TGTGCCAGCTCACGCCAGAAAGGACTAGCGGACGAGCAGTTCTTC,CASSRQKGLADEQFF
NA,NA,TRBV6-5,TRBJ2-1,TGTGCCAGCCTACCCAGTAGGAGCTCCTACAATGAGCAGTTCTTC,CASLPSRSSYNEQFF
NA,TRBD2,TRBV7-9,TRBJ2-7,TGTGCCAGCAGCAGCTTGAGACCCAGCGGGAGCGTCGAGCAGTACTTC,CASSSLRPSGSVEQYF
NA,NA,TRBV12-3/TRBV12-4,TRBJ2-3,TGTGCCAGCAAGAGCACAGATACGCAGTATTTT,CASKSTDTQYF
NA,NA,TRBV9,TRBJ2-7,TGTGCCAGCAGCGTAGGCCTGGGAGCCTTCTACGAGCAGTACTTC,CASSVGLGAFYEQYF
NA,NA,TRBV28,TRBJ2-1,TGTGCCAGCGTCGATAGGCACTTTGAGCAGTTCTTC,CASVDRHFEQFF
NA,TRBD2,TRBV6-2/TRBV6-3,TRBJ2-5,TGTGCCAGCAGCCCCGGGACTAGTAGACACCAAGAGACCCAGTACTTC,CASSPGTSRHQETQYF
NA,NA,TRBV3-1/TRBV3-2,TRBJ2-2,TGTGCCAGCAGCCCCCGGGACACCGACACCGGGGAGCTGTTTTTT,CASSPRDTDTGELFF
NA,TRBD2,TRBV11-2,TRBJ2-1,TGTGCCAGCAGCCAATCAAGCGGGAGTAGTTGGCAGTTCTTC,CASSQSSGSSWQFF
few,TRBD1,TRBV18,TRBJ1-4,TGTGCCAGCTCATCTGCAGGGGGCGGAAATGAAAAACTGTTTTTT,CASSSAGGGNEKLFF
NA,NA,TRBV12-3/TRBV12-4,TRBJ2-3,TGTGCCAGCACCTTACAGGAAGGAGATACGCAGTATTTT,CASTLQEGDTQYF
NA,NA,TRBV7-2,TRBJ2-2,TGTGCCAGCAGGAGGGGGGGAGGCGGCACCGGGGAGCTGTTTTTT,CASRRGGGGTGELFF
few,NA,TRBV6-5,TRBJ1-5,TGTGCCAGCAGACAACCGGGACACAATCAGCCCCAGCATTTT,CASRQPGHNQPQHF
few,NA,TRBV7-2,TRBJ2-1,TGTGCCAGCAGCTTAGGGGACCTCGGGAGCCGGGGGGCTAGTGAGCAGTTCTTC,CASSLGDLGSRGASEQFF
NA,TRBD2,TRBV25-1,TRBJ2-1,TGTGCCAGCAGTGAATTTAGCGGGAGTGATGAGCAGTTCTTC,CASSEFSGSDEQFF
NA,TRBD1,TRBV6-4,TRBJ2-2,TGTGCCAGCAGGGACAGGCCACACACCGGGGAGCTGTTTTTT,CASRDRPHTGELFF
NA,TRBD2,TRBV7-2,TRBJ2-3,TGTGCCAGCAGCGCCCGGACTAGCGGAACAGATACGCAGTATTTT,CASSARTSGTDTQYF
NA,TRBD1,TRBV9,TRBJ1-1,TGTGCCAGCAGCGGTAACAGGGGATTCGGGAACACTGAAGCTTTCTTT,CASSGNRGFGNTEAFF
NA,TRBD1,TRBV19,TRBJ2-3,TGTGCCAGTAGTATCTCAGCAGGGGGCGCAGATACGCAGTATTTT,CASSISAGGADTQYF
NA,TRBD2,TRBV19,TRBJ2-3,TGTGCCAGTAGTATTATCGGATCGGCGGGGGTCACAGATACGCAGTATTTT,CASSIIGSAGVTDTQYF
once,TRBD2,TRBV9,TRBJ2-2,TGTGCCAGCAGCGTTACTAGCGGGAGCCCCGGGGAGCTGTTTTTT,CASSVTSGSPGELFF